Included here is one TCR beta chain sequence, with context. What it binds is not known. There are 14 residues in the CDR3. Germline V CDR1 and CDR2: SGHNT, YYREEE (reference sequence). Trimming removed 4 bases at V and 3 bases at J, with 12 bases between. TCRdb ran MiXCR on the 5' RACE reads and lists one entry per CDR3 protein. The sample carries about 210,000 distinct CDR3 sequences, approximately 3.3% recorded once. These data are taken from a study of T cells after yellow fever vaccination. Study observations and caveats: Reappearing after the booster were most of the clones from primary vaccination (around 96% CD4, approximately 85% CD8).

The sample consisted of CD4+ T cells sorted from PBMCs, taken 10 days after the yellow fever booster vaccination. This sequence joins TRBV5-4 and TRBJ2-3, with a tentative D call TRBD2 (5 bases). The receptor comes from a man aged 18 to 29 who received the YFV17D yellow fever vaccine. CDR3 sequence reads: CASSQNTRTDTQYF. The CDR3 DNA reads TGTGCCAGCAGCCAAAATACTAGGACAGATACGCAGTATTTT.